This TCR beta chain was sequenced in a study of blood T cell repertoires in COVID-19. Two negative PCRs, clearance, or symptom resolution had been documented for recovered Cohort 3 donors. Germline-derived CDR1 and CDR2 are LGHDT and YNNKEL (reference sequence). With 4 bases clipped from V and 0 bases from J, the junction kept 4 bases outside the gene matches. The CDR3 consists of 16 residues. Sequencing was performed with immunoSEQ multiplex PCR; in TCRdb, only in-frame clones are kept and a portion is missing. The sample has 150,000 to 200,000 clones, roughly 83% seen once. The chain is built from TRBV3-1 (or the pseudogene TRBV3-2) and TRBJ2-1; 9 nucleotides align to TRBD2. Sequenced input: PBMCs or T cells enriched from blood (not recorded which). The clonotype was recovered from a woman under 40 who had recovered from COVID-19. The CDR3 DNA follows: TGTGCCAGCAGCCTACCGGGACTAGCCTCCTACAATGAGCAGTTCTTC. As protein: CASSLPGLASYNEQFF.